These 25 T cell receptor beta chains share one sample of origin, sequenced in a study of blood T cell dynamics during melanoma immunotherapy. Time point specified: week 3, after first cycle of checkpoint inhibitor. TCRdb's copy holds only in-frame clones and misses some; the assay was immunoSEQ multiplex PCR. The profile covers approximately 13,000 clones, with under 95% appearing a single time and 0.15% to 0.2% taken by the ten largest. The sample here was effector memory CD8+ T cells from blood, taken from a patient treated with checkpoint blockade. The source of these receptors is a human donor with melanoma.

This clone was recorded once. This chain joins TRBV28 and TRBJ1-5, with D uncertain. This CDR3 contains 13 residues. The ends were cut back, 6 bases at V and 7 bases at J, with 13 bases in the middle. From germline, CDR1 is MDHEN and CDR2 SYDVKM. CDR3 in DNA: TGTGCCAGCAGCCTCGGGATAGACCAGCCCCAGCATTTT. This encodes CASSLGIDQPQHF.

The chain recombines TRBV4-3 with TRBJ2-7, with D perhaps being TRBD1 or TRBD2 (6 bases each). This CDR3 is built from 15 residues. Trimming shortened V by 1 base and J by 1 base, and 11 bases separated the two germline ends. CDR1 and CDR2 from the germline V gene are LGHNA and YSLEER. As DNA, the CDR3 is TGCGCCAGCAGCCAAGGGTCGGGGGCATCCTACGAGCAGTACTTC. Its translation: CASSQGSGASYEQYF.

This chain links TRBV7-9 with TRBJ2-7; D might be TRBD2 (5 bases). Between the trimmed V and J ends, which lost 5 bases and 2 bases, there was a span of 13 bases. CDR1 and CDR2 (germline): SEHNR, FQNEAQ (reference sequence). The CDR3 totals 14 residues. CDR3 residues: CASSATGVAYEQYF. CDR3 sequence (DNA): TGTGCCAGCAGCGCCACCGGGGTCGCCTACGAGCAGTACTTC.

The V and J genes are TRBV10-2 and TRBJ2-2; D is undetermined. Germline CDR1 and CDR2: WSHSY and SAAADI. The CDR3 length is 16 residues. V lost 4 bases and J lost 1, with 13 bases in between. This CDR3 is CASSVFPGQNTGELFF. The CDR3, as DNA: TGCGCCAGCAGTGTCTTTCCAGGCCAGAACACCGGGGAGCTGTTTTTT.

V gene TRBV29-1 combines with J gene TRBJ2-7; 9 bases are shared with TRBD1. Per the germline V gene, CDR1 is SQVTM and CDR2 is ANQGSEA. There are 16 residues in the CDR3. V dropped 6 bases and J dropped 0; count of bases not matched to a gene: 12. The CDR3 reads CSVVQPGQGASYEQYF. The DNA for the CDR3 is TGCAGCGTCGTTCAACCGGGACAGGGCGCCTCCTACGAGCAGTACTTC.

Written as DNA, the CDR3 is TGTGCCAGCAGCATCGGACAGGGCGGTGCGGGAACTGAAGCTTTCTTT. Its translation is CASSIGQGGAGTEAFF. The chain uses TRBV9 and TRBJ1-1, with 8 bases aligning to TRBD1. V dropped 4 bases and J dropped 5; count of bases not matched to a gene: 13. This CDR3 is 16 amino acids long. Per germline, CDR1 SGDLS and CDR2 YYNGEE.

The sample holds a few counts of this clone. The V gene is TRBV4-1, the J gene TRBJ2-7; D is unclear. CDR3 length equals 12 residues. Germline assignment: CDR1 MGHRA and CDR2 YSYEKL. The germline V and J ends were trimmed by 0 bases and 6 bases, with 6 bases remaining between them. The CDR3, as DNA: TGCGCCAGCAGCCAAGACGGTGTCGAGCAGTACTTC. Translation: CASSQDGVEQYF.

The V call is TRBV30, the J call TRBJ2-1; D possibly corresponds to TRBD2 (5 bases). The CDR3 runs 14 residues. Germline V CDR1 and CDR2: GTSNPN, SVGIG (reference sequence). Trimming removed 0 bases at V and 8 bases at J, with 14 bases between. The CDR3 sequence: CAWSVDGKGHEQFF. The CDR3 DNA follows: TGTGCCTGGAGTGTTGACGGGAAAGGCCATGAGCAGTTCTTC.

This rearrangement joins TRBV6-1 to TRBJ2-3; possibly TRBD1 for D (5 bases). V lost 8 bases and J 1 base, leaving 16 bases between the germline ends. Germline CDR1 is MNHNS and CDR2 is SASEGT. CDR3 length: 15 residues. CDR3 sequence reads: CASSFRAEGTDTQYF. The CDR3 DNA reads as TGTGCCAGCTCGTTCAGGGCAGAGGGCACAGATACGCAGTATTTT.

The rearrangement uses TRBV11-2 and TRBJ2-5; no clear D gene. Looked up from germline, CDR1 is SGHAT and CDR2 is FQNNGV. V lost 1 base to trimming and J lost 5 bases, with 2 bases between them. The CDR3 runs to 11 residues. CDR3 protein: CASSLGETQYF. DNA of the CDR3: TGTGCCAGCAGCTTAGGGGAGACCCAGTACTTC.

This clone appeared once. This chain uses TRBV7-9 with TRBJ2-7; a weak D match, TRBD2 (5 bases). The CDR3 runs 14 residues. Per the germline V gene, CDR1 is SEHNR and CDR2 is FQNEAQ (reference sequence). V lost 7 bases and J 2 bases, leaving 15 bases between the germline ends. The CDR3 DNA reads TGTGCCAGCACTACCAGCGGACCCCCCTACGAGCAGTACTTC. Its protein product is CASTTSGPPYEQYF.

This clone was detected only once. The V and J genes are TRBV5-6 and TRBJ1-1, with D tentatively TRBD1 (5 bases). The CDR3 has 14 residues. The germline V gene has CDR1 SGHDT and CDR2 YYEEEE. V dropped 0 bases and J dropped 3 bases, with 9 bases sitting between them. CDR3 DNA sequence: TGTGCCAGCAGCTTGGGGGCAGGGTACACTGAAGCTTTCTTT. This sequence encodes CASSLGAGYTEAFF.

The V call is TRBV18, the J call TRBJ1-5; D gene uncertain. Deletions cut 8 bases from V and 4 bases from J, with 9 bases between. The germline V gene encodes CDR1 KGHSH and CDR2 LQKENI. The CDR3 has 12 residues. For the CDR3, the DNA is TGTGCCAGCCGGTCGAGGAATCAGCCCCAGCATTTT. Amino acid sequence: CASRSRNQPQHF.

The chain uses TRBV30 and TRBJ1-1; unclear D gene. The CDR3 totals 13 residues. CDR1 is GTSNPN and CDR2 is SVGIG in the germline V gene (reference sequence). The V end lost 2 bases, the J end lost 2 bases, and 9 bases lay between the germline ends. CDR3 sequence: CAWSRDDNTEAFF. For the CDR3, the DNA is TGTGCCTGGAGTCGGGATGACAACACTGAAGCTTTCTTT.

The chain recombines TRBV27 with TRBJ1-1, with unresolved D. The CDR3 has 13 residues. Trimming shortened V by 3 bases and J by 1 base, and 6 bases separated the two germline ends. The germline V gene has CDR1 MNHEY and CDR2 SMNVEV (reference sequence). CDR3 DNA: TGTGCCAGCAGTTTCCTATCGAACACTGAAGCTTTCTTT. It specifies CASSFLSNTEAFF.

The rearrangement joins TRBV5-4 to TRBJ1-4; D ambiguous. Germline V gives CDR1 SGHNT, CDR2 YYREEE (reference sequence). V was clipped by 0 bases and J by 0 bases, with 3 bases between them. This CDR3 comprises 14 residues. CDR3 DNA: TGTGCCAGCAGCTTGGAGCCAACTAATGAAAAACTGTTTTTT. It encodes CASSLEPTNEKLFF.

The count of this clone is one. The V and J genes are TRBV27 and TRBJ2-7; D unresolved. The CDR3 spans 12 residues. Germline V gene data show CDR1 as MNHEY and CDR2 as SMNVEV (reference sequence). The V and J ends lost 3 bases and 6 bases respectively, with 9 bases between them. The CDR3 nucleotides read TGTGCCAGCAGTTTGGCAGGCGGCGAGCAGTACTTC. Its protein product is CASSLAGGEQYF.

The chain recombines TRBV27 with TRBJ2-7; D call uncertain. The ends were cut back, 5 bases at V and 7 bases at J, with 12 bases in the middle. The CDR3 length is 12 residues. Germline assignment: CDR1 MNHEY and CDR2 SMNVEV (reference sequence). CDR3 region: CASSADGREQYF. The CDR3 bases are TGTGCCAGCAGTGCCGACGGGCGGGAGCAGTACTTC.

V and J are TRBV4-1 and TRBJ2-5; D unclear. The CDR3 covers 14 residues. Trimming removed 6 bases at V and 2 bases at J, with 13 bases between. Germline V gene sequence: CDR1 MGHRA, CDR2 YSYEKL. CDR3 bases: TGCGCCAGCAGGCCTAGAGTGGGGCAAGAGACCCAGTACTTC. This encodes CASRPRVGQETQYF.

This chain connects TRBV29-1 to TRBJ2-7; maybe TRBD1 (5 bases). In germline, CDR1 is SQVTM, CDR2 ANQGSEA. The CDR3 loop spans 13 amino acids. V was trimmed by 2 bases and J by 6 bases, leaving 14 bases between them. In DNA, the CDR3 is TGCAGCGTTGAAAGCGACAGCCTTCGCGAGCAGTACTTC. Translation gives CSVESDSLREQYF.

V and J are TRBV4-2 and TRBJ1-4; D possibly corresponds to TRBD1 (6 bases). Trimming shortened V by 1 base and J by 4 bases, and 13 bases separated the two germline ends. From germline, CDR1 is LGHNA and CDR2 YNFKEQ. The CDR3 is made up of 16 amino acids. The CDR3 nucleotides read TGTGCCAGCAGCCAAGTCGGGGGGCAGGATAATGAAAAACTGTTTTTT. It encodes CASSQVGGQDNEKLFF.

J is TRBJ2-1 and V is TRBV7-9; D uncertain. The germline CDR1 and CDR2 sequences are SEHNR and FQNEAQ (reference sequence). The CDR3 spans 14 residues. V was shortened by 1 base and J by 0 bases, with 4 bases between the two germline ends. CDR3 coding DNA: TGTGCCAGCAGCTTAGGAGGCTCCTACAATGAGCAGTTCTTC. Amino acid sequence: CASSLGGSYNEQFF.

The J gene is TRBJ1-2, the V gene TRBV9; no clear D gene. The CDR3 runs to 14 residues. V was clipped by 4 bases and J by 6 bases, with 16 bases between them. Germline values: CDR1 SGDLS, CDR2 YYNGEE. This CDR3 reads CASSTPFKGHGYTF. The CDR3 DNA sequence: TGTGCCAGCAGCACCCCCTTTAAGGGCCATGGCTACACCTTC.

The V and J genes are TRBV20-1 and TRBJ1-2; TRBD1 matches at 9 bases. The CDR3 runs to 11 residues. V lost 6 bases to trimming and J lost 6 bases; unmatched junction nucleotides: 2. Germline V lookup: CDR1 DFQATT, CDR2 SNEGSKA (reference sequence). The CDR3 DNA is TGCAGTGCGAGGACAGGGGATGGCTACACCTTC. It encodes CSARTGDGYTF.

The gene calls are TRBV5-4 and TRBJ2-1; D may be TRBD2 (6 bases). CDR1 is SGHNT, CDR2 YYREEE, per germline (reference sequence). The CDR3 spans 15 residues. V was pared by 0 bases and J by 2 bases, with 9 bases between. The CDR3 DNA follows: TGTGCCAGCAGCTTGGGACTAGAGGCCTACAATGAGCAGTTCTTC. Protein product: CASSLGLEAYNEQFF.